The rows below give T cell receptor beta chains drawn from one sample of a study of vaccination and CD4 T cells after COVID-19. These receptors are not linked to any known antigen. From the PCR reads, TCRdb called clonotypes with MiXCR, one entry per CDR3 protein. The repertoire holds roughly 18,000 distinct CDR3 sequences, roughly 50% seen once, with around 15% in the top ten. Sequencing input: CD4+ T cells from blood, cultured in vitro. These receptors originate from a human donor who had recovered from COVID-19. CDR3s include the opening cysteine and the closing phenylalanine or tryptophan. A D gene is named only where the DNA matches it firmly. Not every row has a clone size; where given, it reads once, few, many or a size class.

D	length	V	size	J	CDR3	DNA
TRBD2	11	TRBV20-1	few	TRBJ2-1	CSATRGNSGIF	TGCAGTGCTACTCGGGGAAATAGCGGGATCTTC
TRBD1	15	TRBV7-9	few	TRBJ1-2	CASSRGRQGASGYTF	TGTGCCAGCAGCCGAGGTCGACAGGGGGCCAGTGGCTACACCTTC
-	15	TRBV20-1	few	TRBJ1-1	CSAYPVGGGGTEAFF	TGCAGTGCTTACCCCGTTGGGGGGGGTGGAACTGAAGCTTTCTTT
-	13	TRBV11-2	few	TRBJ2-1	CASSPRLYNEQFF	TGTGCCAGCAGCCCCAGGCTATACAATGAGCAGTTCTTC
TRBD1	14	TRBV5-1	-	TRBJ2-2	CASSQGQGAGELFF	TGCGCCAGCAGCCAAGGACAGGGGGCCGGGGAGCTGTTTTTT
-	14	TRBV6-1	few	TRBJ2-2	CASRIFPSPGELFF	TGTGCCAGCCGCATATTCCCATCCCCAGGGGAGCTGTTTTTT
-	13	TRBV10-2	-	TRBJ1-4	CASRGQANEKLFF	TGCGCCAGCAGGGGGCAGGCTAATGAAAAACTGTTTTTT
-	15	TRBV5-4	few	TRBJ1-6	CASSPGWGDNSPLHF	TGTGCCAGCAGCCCCGGGTGGGGGGATAATTCACCCCTCCACTTT
TRBD2	17	TRBV24-1	-	TRBJ2-5	CATSDSSGRVGYETQYF	TGTGCCACCAGTGATTCTAGCGGGAGGGTAGGGTATGAGACCCAGTACTTC
-	14	TRBV10-3	-	TRBJ1-5	CAISGDFSNQPQHF	TGTGCCATCAGTGGGGACTTTAGCAATCAGCCCCAGCATTTT
TRBD2	19	TRBV20-1	-	TRBJ2-3	CSARGVGKTSGRATDTQYF	TGCAGTGCTAGAGGGGTGGGGAAGACTAGCGGGAGGGCCACAGATACGCAGTATTTT
TRBD1	13	TRBV20-1	-	TRBJ1-1	CSATPGGYTEAFF	TGCAGTGCTACACCAGGGGGCTATACTGAAGCTTTCTTT
TRBD2	14	TRBV19	-	TRBJ2-5	CASSIGAGDVTQYF	TGTGCCAGTAGTATAGGAGCGGGAGATGTGACCCAGTACTTC
TRBD1	13	TRBV19	few	TRBJ1-2	CASTPDRAYGYTF	TGTGCCAGTACTCCGGACAGGGCCTATGGCTACACCTTC
-	15	TRBV20-1	-	TRBJ1-4	CSARDYSGAGEKLFF	TGCAGTGCTAGAGATTATAGCGGGGCTGGAGAAAAACTGTTTTTT
-	14	TRBV6-5	-	TRBJ1-2	CASSYPGFDYGYTF	TGTGCCAGCAGTTACCCAGGGTTCGACTATGGCTACACCTTC
-	16	TRBV9	-	TRBJ2-3	CASSVGSSDNTDTQYF	TGTGCCAGCAGCGTAGGTTCTAGCGACAACACAGATACGCAGTATTTT
-	15	TRBV7-9	-	TRBJ1-1	CASSLSSVGNTEAFF	TGTGCCAGCAGCTTGTCTTCGGTTGGCAACACTGAAGCTTTCTTT
TRBD2	18	TRBV6-2/TRBV6-3	-	TRBJ2-3	CASTHLQGLAGGSDTQYF	TGTGCCAGCACCCACCTTCAGGGACTAGCGGGGGGGTCCGATACGCAGTATTTT
-	14	TRBV6-1	-	TRBJ1-4	CASSPDGWNEKLFF	TGTGCCAGCAGCCCGGACGGATGGAATGAAAAACTGTTTTTT
TRBD1	14	TRBV20-1	-	TRBJ1-2	CSARASDRAWGYTF	TGCAGTGCTAGAGCTTCGGACAGGGCTTGGGGCTACACCTTC
-	16	TRBV18	-	TRBJ2-2	CASSPQPLTGSGELFF	TGTGCCAGCTCACCCCAACCGCTGACAGGATCCGGGGAGCTGTTTTTT
TRBD2	17	TRBV6-5	-	TRBJ2-1	CASSYSGLAGSYNEQFF	TGTGCCAGCAGTTACTCGGGACTAGCGGGGTCCTACAATGAGCAGTTCTTC
TRBD1	17	TRBV19	few	TRBJ1-1	CASSMAGDRGRSSEAFF	TGTGCCAGTAGTATGGCTGGAGACAGGGGGCGTTCATCTGAAGCTTTCTTT
TRBD1	14	TRBV5-1	-	TRBJ1-2	CASSLGDRGYGYTF	TGCGCCAGCAGCTTGGGGGACAGGGGATATGGCTACACCTTC
TRBD2	15	TRBV25-1	-	TRBJ2-3	CASSASGEVTDTQYF	TGTGCCAGCAGTGCGAGCGGGGAGGTCACAGATACGCAGTATTTT
-	15	TRBV6-1	few	TRBJ1-1	CASNPLGGKNTEAFF	TGTGCCAGCAACCCCCTCGGGGGCAAGAACACTGAAGCTTTCTTT
-	15	TRBV6-1	few	TRBJ1-5	CASSPRGGEGQPQHF	TGTGCCAGCAGCCCCCGCGGTGGGGAGGGACAGCCCCAGCATTTT
TRBD2	17	TRBV7-2	once	TRBJ2-5	CASSLGSLAGAQETQYF	TGTGCCAGCAGCTTAGGTTCGCTAGCGGGAGCCCAAGAGACCCAGTACTTC
TRBD1	14	TRBV7-3	medium-sized	TRBJ2-1	CASSLRQGRSEQFF	TGTGCCAGCAGCCTAAGACAGGGCAGGAGTGAGCAGTTCTTC
TRBD2	16	TRBV7-9	few	TRBJ2-3	CASSFRTSGSTDTQYF	TGTGCCAGCAGCTTTAGGACTAGCGGGAGCACAGATACGCAGTATTTT
TRBD1	13	TRBV6-1	-	TRBJ1-2	CASSTTGGYGYTF	TGTGCCAGCAGCACTACAGGGGGCTATGGCTACACCTTC
-	14	TRBV25-1	once	TRBJ1-1	CASSVGRESVEAFF	TGTGCCAGCAGTGTTGGCAGGGAATCGGTTGAAGCTTTCTTT
TRBD1	15	TRBV6-1	few	TRBJ2-2	CASRPGTGVTGELFF	TGTGCCAGCAGACCCGGGACAGGGGTCACCGGGGAGCTGTTTTTT
-	14	TRBV6-1	-	TRBJ1-2	CASSEGQLGYGYTF	TGTGCCAGCAGTGAAGGACAGTTGGGCTATGGCTACACCTTC
TRBD1	17	TRBV20-1	-	TRBJ1-4	CSAFRRDRGRANEKLFF	TGCAGTGCTTTCCGACGGGACAGGGGGCGGGCTAATGAAAAACTGTTTTTT